This TCR beta chain came from a study of spatial heterogeneity in lung cancer. Within the sample, this clonotype is medium-sized. This CDR3 has 15 residues. Trimming took 2 bases from V and 1 from J, leaving 10 bases between them. Germline loops: CDR1 MNHEY, CDR2 SVGAGI. The time point denotes: blood at routine non-recurrence follow-up after resection. TCRdb independently ran MiXCR on the 5' RACE reads; one entry per CDR3 protein. The sample carries 95,000 to 120,000 distinct CDR3 sequences, 11% recorded once. The sequence was collected from a female donor with early-stage non-small cell lung cancer. The sequenced sample was PBMCs, obtained at follow-up. V gene TRBV6-5 combines with J gene TRBJ2-3; D is possibly TRBD1 or TRBD2 (5 bases each). The CDR3 loop reads CASSYQGPRTDTQYF. DNA of the CDR3: TGTGCCAGCAGTTACCAGGGACCACGCACAGATACGCAGTATTTT.